The entry below describes one T cell receptor (beta chain). No cognate antigen has been identified for it. No base quality information exists; no much larger clone differs at one position. Per the germline V gene, SQVTM is the CDR1 and ANQGSEA is the CDR2. The CDR3 holds 12 amino acids from the cysteine to the phenylalanine. Only CDR3 DNA is held: 36 bases, read in frame from base 1. V is clipped by 3 bases and J by 5 bases, and the sequence between their germline boundaries is 10 bases long. The sample belongs to a study of T-cell memory formation after mild COVID-19 (dated by TCRdb to about 2021). Turning to the overall study: TCR sequence clusters from the two donors were found to be largely donor specific. T-cell clones expanding and contracting after mild COVID-19 in a couple of donors were tracked by longitudinal TCRalpha and TCRbeta repertoire sequencing. The cohort was made up of two young adult volunteers, one female and one male, who were previously healthy.

Sequencing was carried out with an Illumina NovaSeq 6000. TCRalpha and TCRbeta cDNA libraries were constructed by 5'RACE with constant-segment primers, with sample barcodes and unique molecular identifiers being introduced. Trizol reagent was used to extract RNA from every sample. Amplification of the libraries took two PCR steps, and the second step added a second sample barcode plus Illumina TruSeq adapters. Sequencing of libraries was performed on an Illumina NovaSeq with 2 x 150 bp paired-end reads. The paper's data handling went like this. Reads were demultiplexed and collapsed into UMI-guided consensus sequences with migec v1.2.7. Using mixcr v2.1.11, UMI consensuses were aligned to TRA and TRB V and J templates and then assembled into clonotypes. Expanded or contracted clonotypes were those called significant by both edgeR and NoisET, with noise models trained on biological replicates. edgeR calls used a false discovery rate-adjusted p below 0.01 and a log2 fold-change threshold of 1. PCA with hierarchical clustering of max-normalized trajectories of the 1000 most abundant clonotypes was used as exploratory dynamics analysis. Separately sequenced CD4+ and CD8+ repertoires were used to assign the CD4 or CD8 phenotype of responding clones. TCRdb cleaned the public reads at Q25 with fastp, built clones with MiXCR and kept in-frame beta chains. Rows merge per CDR3 protein into single entries with the most common DNA and genes. The V and J calls and clone size are TCRdb's, not the authors'. The sample table lists about half a million distinct CDR3 sequences, 15% to 20% of them with a count of one. Of the sample, about 12% is held by the ten largest clones.

The investigation overall reported the following: The study covered only a couple of mild cases, and larger cohorts including severe cases with pre-infection samples were considered necessary. Balanced CD4/CD8 phenotypes were observed for clones contracting from day 15 to 85, whereas a bias towards CD4+ was observed for a second wave of clones expanding from day 15 to 37. SARS-CoV-2 specificity of the second-wave clones peaking on day 37 was not confirmed. Some responding clones were detected in pre-infection memory, which suggested that pre-existing cross-reactive memory T cells had joined the SARS-CoV-2 response. Contracting CD4+ clones turned up mainly in the CM and EM memory subsets, whereas EMRA was where CD8+ clones were enriched.

PBMCs were isolated by Ficoll-Paque density gradient centrifugation. The receptor was derived from an adult woman who had mild COVID-19 (a few samples of this study predate the infection). The sample titles of this study are shuffled in the database, so cell type and time point are left out; the donor was told from shared clones. In this chain, TRBV29-1 is recombined with TRBJ2-5; a tentative D call is TRBD1 (5 bases match). The sequencing input was PBMCs or a T cell subset sorted from them (not recorded which). The nucleotide sequence is given as TGCAGCGTTGAGGCAGGGCCCGAGACCCAGTACTTC. The encoded protein is CSVEAGPETQYF.